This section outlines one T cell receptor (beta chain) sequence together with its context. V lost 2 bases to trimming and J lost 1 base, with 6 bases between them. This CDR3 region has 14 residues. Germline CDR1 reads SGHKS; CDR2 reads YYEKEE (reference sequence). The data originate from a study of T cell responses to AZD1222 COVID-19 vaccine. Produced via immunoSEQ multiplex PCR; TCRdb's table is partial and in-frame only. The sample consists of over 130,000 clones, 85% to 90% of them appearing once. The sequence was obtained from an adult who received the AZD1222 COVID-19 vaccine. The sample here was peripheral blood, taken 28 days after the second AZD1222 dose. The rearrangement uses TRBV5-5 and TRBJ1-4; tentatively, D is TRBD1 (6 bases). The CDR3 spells CASSLGGTNEKLFF. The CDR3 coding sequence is TGTGCCAGCAGCTTAGGGGGAACTAATGAAAAACTGTTTTTT.